This T cell receptor beta chain was found in a study of cytomegalovirus exposure and HLA in healthy donors. Among the 110 or so subjects of the validation cohort, separate from the 666-subject first cohort, were the donors. CDR3 length: 12 residues. Germline V CDR1 and CDR2: SGHTA, FQGTGA. V was clipped by 4 bases and J by 10 bases, with 11 bases between them. Here immunoSEQ multiplex PCR was the method, and the copy in TCRdb shows in-frame clones only, minus some. The sample lists roughly 330,000 clones, approximately 86% occurring once. The source is a woman aged 25 to 39 in good health and CMV-seropositive. The chain uses TRBV7-3 and TRBJ2-1, with D perhaps TRBD1 or TRBD2 (5 bases each). The sequenced sample was PBMCs. The CDR3 DNA sequence: TGTGCCAGCAGCTCCTCGGGGCGGGAGCAGTTCTTC. As protein: CASSSSGREQFF.